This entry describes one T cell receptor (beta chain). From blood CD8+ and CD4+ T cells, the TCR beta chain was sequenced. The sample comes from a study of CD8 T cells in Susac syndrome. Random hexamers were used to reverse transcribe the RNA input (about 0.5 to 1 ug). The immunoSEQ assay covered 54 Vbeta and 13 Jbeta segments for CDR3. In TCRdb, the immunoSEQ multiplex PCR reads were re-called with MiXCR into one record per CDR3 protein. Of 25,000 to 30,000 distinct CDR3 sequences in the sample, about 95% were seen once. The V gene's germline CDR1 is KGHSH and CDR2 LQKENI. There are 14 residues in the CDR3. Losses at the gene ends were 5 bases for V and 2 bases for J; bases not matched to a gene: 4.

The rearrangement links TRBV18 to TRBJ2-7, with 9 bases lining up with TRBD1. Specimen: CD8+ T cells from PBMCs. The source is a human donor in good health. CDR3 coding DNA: TGTGCCAGCTCAACGGGACAGGGTACCTACGAGCAGTACTTC. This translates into CASSTGQGTYEQYF.